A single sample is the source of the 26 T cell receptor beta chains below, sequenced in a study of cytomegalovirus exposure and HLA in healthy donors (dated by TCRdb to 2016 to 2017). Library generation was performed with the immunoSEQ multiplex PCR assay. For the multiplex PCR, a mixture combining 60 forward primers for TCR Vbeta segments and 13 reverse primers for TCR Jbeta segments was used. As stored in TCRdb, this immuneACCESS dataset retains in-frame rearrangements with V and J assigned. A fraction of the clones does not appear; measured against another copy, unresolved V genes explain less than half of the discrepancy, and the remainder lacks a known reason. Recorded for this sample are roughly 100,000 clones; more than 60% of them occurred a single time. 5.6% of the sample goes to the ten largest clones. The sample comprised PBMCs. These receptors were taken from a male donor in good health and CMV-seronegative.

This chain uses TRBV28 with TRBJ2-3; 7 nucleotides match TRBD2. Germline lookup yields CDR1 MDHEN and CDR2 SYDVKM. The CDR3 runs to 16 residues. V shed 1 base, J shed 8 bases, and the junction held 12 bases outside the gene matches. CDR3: CASSLSFSSGTRTQYF. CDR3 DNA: TGTGCCAGCAGTTTATCTTTTTCTAGCGGAACGCGTACGCAGTATTTT.

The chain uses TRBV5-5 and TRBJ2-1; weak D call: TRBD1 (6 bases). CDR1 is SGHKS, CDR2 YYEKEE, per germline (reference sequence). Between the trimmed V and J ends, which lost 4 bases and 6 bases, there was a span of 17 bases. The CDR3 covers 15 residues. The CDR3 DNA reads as TGTGCCAGCAGCCGTTCAGGGGCGAGTAGCAATGAGCAGTTCTTC. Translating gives CASSRSGASSNEQFF.

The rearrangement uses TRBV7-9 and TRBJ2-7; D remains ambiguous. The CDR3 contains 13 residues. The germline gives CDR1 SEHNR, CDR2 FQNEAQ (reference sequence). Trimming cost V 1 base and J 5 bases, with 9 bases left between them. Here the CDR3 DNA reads TGTGCCAGCAGCTTAGAGTACCGGGACGAGCAGTACTTC. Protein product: CASSLEYRDEQYF.

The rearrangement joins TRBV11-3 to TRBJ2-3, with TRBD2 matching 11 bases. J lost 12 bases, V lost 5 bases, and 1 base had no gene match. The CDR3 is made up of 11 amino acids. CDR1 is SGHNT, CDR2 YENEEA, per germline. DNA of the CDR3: TGTGCCAGCAGCCTAGCGGGAGGACAGTATTTT. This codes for CASSLAGGQYF.

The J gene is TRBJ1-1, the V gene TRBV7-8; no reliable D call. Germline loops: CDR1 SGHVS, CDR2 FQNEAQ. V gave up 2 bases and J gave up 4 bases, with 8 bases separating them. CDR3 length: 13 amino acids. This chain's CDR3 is CASSLSSGTEAFF. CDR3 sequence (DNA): TGTGCCAGCAGCTTAAGTAGTGGCACTGAAGCTTTCTTT.

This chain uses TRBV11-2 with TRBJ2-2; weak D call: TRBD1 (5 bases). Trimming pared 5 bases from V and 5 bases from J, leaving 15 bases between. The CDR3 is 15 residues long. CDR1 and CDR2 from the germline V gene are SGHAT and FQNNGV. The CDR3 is CASSPRTRDTGELFF. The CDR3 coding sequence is TGTGCCAGCAGCCCCCGCACCAGGGATACCGGGGAGCTGTTTTTT.

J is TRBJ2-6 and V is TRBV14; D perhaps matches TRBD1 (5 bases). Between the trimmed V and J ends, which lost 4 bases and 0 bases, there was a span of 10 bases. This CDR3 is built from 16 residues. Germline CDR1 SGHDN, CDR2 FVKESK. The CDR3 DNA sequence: TGTGCCAGCAGCCGGAGTAGGGGCTCTGGGGCCAACGTCCTGACTTTC. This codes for CASSRSRGSGANVLTF.

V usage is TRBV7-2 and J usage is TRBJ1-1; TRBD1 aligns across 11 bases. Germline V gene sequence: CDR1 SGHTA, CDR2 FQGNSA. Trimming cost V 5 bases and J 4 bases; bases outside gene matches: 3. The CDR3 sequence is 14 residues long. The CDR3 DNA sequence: TGTGCCAGCAGCGCCGGGACAGGGGGCACTGAAGCTTTCTTT. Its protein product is CASSAGTGGTEAFF.

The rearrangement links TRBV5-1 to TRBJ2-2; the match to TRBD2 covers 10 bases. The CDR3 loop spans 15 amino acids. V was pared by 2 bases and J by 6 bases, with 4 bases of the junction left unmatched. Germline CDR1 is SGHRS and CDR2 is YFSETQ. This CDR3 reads CASSFQREGSGELFF. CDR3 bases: TGCGCCAGCAGCTTCCAGCGGGAGGGTTCCGGGGAGCTGTTTTTT.

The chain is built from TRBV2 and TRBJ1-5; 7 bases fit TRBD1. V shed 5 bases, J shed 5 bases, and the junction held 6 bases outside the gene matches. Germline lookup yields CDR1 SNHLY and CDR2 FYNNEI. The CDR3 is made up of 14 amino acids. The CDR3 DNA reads TGTGCCAGCAGTCTGACAGGGTCGGATCAGCCCCAGCATTTT. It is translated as CASSLTGSDQPQHF. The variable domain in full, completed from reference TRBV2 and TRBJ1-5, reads EPEVTQTPSHQVTQMGQEVILRCVPISNHLYFYWYRQILGQKVEFLVSFYNNEISEKSEIFDDQFSVERPDGSNFTLKIRSTKLEDSAMYFCASSLTGSDQPQHFGDGTRLSIL.

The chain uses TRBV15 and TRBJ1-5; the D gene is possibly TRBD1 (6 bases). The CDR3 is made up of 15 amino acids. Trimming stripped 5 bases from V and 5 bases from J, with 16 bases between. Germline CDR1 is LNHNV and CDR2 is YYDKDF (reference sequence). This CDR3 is CATSPDRLLYQPQHF. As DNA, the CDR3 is TGTGCCACCAGCCCGGACAGACTGTTATATCAGCCCCAGCATTTT.

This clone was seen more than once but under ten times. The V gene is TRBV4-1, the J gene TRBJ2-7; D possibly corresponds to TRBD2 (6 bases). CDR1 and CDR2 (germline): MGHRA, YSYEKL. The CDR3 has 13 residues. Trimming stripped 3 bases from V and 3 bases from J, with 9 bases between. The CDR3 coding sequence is TGCGCCAGCAGCCAGGGGACTTTCTACGAGCAGTACTTC. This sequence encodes CASSQGTFYEQYF.

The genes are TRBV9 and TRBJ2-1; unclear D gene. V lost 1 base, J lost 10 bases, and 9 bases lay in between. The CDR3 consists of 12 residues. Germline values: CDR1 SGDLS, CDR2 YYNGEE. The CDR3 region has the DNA TGTGCCAGCAGCGTATCCTGGCGGGAGCAGTTCTTC. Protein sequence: CASSVSWREQFF. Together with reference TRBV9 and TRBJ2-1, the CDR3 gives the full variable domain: DSGVTQTPKHLITATGQRVTLRCSPRSGDLSVYWYQQSLDQGLQFLIQYYNGEERAKGNILERFSAQQFPDLHSELNLSSLELGDSALYFCASSVSWREQFFGPGTRLTVL.

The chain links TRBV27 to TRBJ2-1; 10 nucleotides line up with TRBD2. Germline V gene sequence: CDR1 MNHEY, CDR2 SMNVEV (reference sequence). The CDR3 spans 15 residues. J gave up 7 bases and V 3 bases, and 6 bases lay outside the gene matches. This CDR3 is CASSLGASGRNEQFF. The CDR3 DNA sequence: TGTGCCAGCAGTTTGGGGGCTAGCGGGAGAAATGAGCAGTTCTTC.

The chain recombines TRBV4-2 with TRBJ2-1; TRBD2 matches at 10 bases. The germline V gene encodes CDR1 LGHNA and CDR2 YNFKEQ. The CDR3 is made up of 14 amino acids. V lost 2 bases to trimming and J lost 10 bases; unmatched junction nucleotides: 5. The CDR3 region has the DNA TGTGCCAGCAGCCAAAAACTAGCGGGATCAGAGCAGTTCTTC. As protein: CASSQKLAGSEQFF.

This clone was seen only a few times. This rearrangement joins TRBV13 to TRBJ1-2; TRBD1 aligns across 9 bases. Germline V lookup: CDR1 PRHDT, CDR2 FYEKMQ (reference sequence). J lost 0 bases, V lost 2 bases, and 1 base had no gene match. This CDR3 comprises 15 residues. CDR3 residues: CASSLRDRANYGYTF. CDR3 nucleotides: TGTGCCAGCAGCTTAAGGGACAGGGCTAACTATGGCTACACCTTC.

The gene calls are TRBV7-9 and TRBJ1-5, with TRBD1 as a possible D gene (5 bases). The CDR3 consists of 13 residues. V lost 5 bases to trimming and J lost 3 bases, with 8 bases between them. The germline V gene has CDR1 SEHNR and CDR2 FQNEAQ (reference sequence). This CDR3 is CASSRQNNQPQHF. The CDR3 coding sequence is TGTGCCAGCAGCCGACAGAACAATCAGCCCCAGCATTTT.

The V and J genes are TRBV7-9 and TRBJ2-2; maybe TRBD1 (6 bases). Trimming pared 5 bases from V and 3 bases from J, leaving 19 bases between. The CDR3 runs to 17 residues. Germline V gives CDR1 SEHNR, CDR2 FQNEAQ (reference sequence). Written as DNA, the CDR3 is TGTGCCAGCAGCCCGGACAGTTATCGGAAAGACACCGGGGAGCTGTTTTTT. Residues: CASSPDSYRKDTGELFF.

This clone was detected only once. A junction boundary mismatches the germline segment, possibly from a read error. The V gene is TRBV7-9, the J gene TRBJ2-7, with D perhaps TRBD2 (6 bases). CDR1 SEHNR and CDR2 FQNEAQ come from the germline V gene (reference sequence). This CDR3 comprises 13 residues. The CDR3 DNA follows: TGTTCCAGCAGCTCGATGGGACTCTACGAGCAGTACTTC. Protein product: CSSSSMGLYEQYF.

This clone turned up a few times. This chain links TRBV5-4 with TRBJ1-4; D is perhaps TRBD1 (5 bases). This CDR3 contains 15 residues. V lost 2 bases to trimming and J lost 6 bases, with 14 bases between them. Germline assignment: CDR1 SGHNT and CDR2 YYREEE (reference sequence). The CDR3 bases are TGTGCCAGCAGCTTTAACGGGGGGGGTGATGAAAAACTGTTTTTT. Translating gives CASSFNGGGDEKLFF.

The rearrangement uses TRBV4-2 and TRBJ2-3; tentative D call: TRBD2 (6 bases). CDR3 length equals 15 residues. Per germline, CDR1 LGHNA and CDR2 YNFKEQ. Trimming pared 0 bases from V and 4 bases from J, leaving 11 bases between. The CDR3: CASSQDPGEADTQYF. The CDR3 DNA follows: TGTGCCAGCAGCCAAGACCCGGGAGAAGCAGATACGCAGTATTTT.

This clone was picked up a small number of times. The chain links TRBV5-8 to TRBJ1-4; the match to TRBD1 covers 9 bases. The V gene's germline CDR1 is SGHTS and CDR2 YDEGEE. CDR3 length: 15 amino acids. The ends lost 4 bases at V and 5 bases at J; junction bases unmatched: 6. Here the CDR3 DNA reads TGTGCCAGCAGCCGAGGGGACAGGGAGAATGAAAAACTGTTTTTT. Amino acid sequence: CASSRGDRENEKLFF. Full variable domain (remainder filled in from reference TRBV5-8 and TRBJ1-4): EAGVTQSPTHLIKTRGQQATLRCSPISGHTSVYWYQQALGLGLQFLLWYDEGEERNRGNFPPRFSGRQFPNYSSELNVNALELEDSALYLCASSRGDRENEKLFFGSGTQLSVL.

The CDR3 sequence is CASSSGGGHNQPQHF. The CDR3, as DNA: TGTGCCAGCAGCTCCGGGGGGGGTCACAATCAGCCCCAGCATTTT. This chain connects TRBV11-2 to TRBJ1-5, with D perhaps TRBD1 (5 bases). The CDR3 runs 15 residues. Germline CDR1 SGHAT, CDR2 FQNNGV. Trimming shortened V by 4 bases and J by 3 bases, and 13 bases separated the two germline ends. The full variable domain, its missing parts supplied by reference TRBV11-2 and TRBJ1-5, is EAGVAQSPRYKIIEKRQSVAFWCNPISGHATLYWYQQILGQGPKLLIQFQNNGVVDDSQLPKDRFSAERLKGVDSTLKIQPAKLEDSAVYLCASSSGGGHNQPQHFGDGTRLSIL.

CDR3 coding DNA: TGCGCCAGCAGCTCGAACGGGGTAACTAATGAAAAACTGTTTTTT. Amino acids: CASSSNGVTNEKLFF. This rearrangement joins TRBV5-1 to TRBJ1-4; D is unclear. The CDR3 spans 15 residues. Germline CDR1 SGHRS, CDR2 YFSETQ. The V and J ends lost 3 bases and 1 base respectively, with 10 bases between them. The complete variable domain, with remaining parts taken from reference TRBV5-1 and TRBJ1-4, reads KAGVTQTPRYLIKTRGQQVTLSCSPISGHRSVSWYQQTPGQGLQFLFEYFSETQRNKGNFPGRFSGRQFSNSRSEMNVSTLELGDSALYLCASSSNGVTNEKLFFGSGTQLSVL.

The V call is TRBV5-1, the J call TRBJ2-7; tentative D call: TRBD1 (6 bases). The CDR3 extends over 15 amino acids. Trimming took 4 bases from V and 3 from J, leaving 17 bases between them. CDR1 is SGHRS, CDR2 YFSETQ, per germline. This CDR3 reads CASSPPGVSLYEQYF. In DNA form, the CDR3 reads TGCGCCAGCAGCCCCCCAGGGGTCAGTCTCTACGAGCAGTACTTC.

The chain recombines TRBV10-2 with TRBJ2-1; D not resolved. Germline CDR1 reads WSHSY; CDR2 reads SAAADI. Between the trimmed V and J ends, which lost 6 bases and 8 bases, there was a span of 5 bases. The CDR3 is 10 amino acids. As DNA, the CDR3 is TGCGCCAGCAGATCTTATGAGCAGTTCTTC. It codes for CASRSYEQFF.